Following are 21 T cell receptor beta chains from one sample sequenced in a study of T cell repertoires in cytomegalovirus infection. No antigens are known for them. TCRdb independently ran MiXCR on the reads; one entry per CDR3 protein. Of fewer than 350,000 distinct CDR3 sequences in the sample, 25% to 35% were seen once. Sequenced here: cultured PBMCs, sampled from culture after CMV antigen stimulation. The receptor set was obtained from a human donor in good health (CMV status not recorded). Some clones in this sample may be carry-over from other donors' samples.

This clonotype was picked up many times. The gene calls are TRBV7-8 and TRBJ1-3; 7 bases map to TRBD1. The V segment lost 1 base and the J segment 0 bases; nucleotides outside the gene matches: 12. This CDR3 has 19 residues. Germline V gene lookup returns CDR1 SGHVS and CDR2 FQNEAQ. The CDR3 reads CASSLGQGFSYVSGNTIYF. CDR3 nucleotide sequence: TGTGCCAGCAGCTTAGGACAGGGCTTCTCGTATGTCTCTGGAAACACCATATATTTT.

This clonotype was seen a handful of times. J is TRBJ1-1 and V is TRBV27; D unresolved. Trimming took 4 bases from V and 5 from J, leaving 14 bases between them. This CDR3 is 14 amino acids long. Germline V gene data show CDR1 as MNHEY and CDR2 as SMNVEV (reference sequence). CDR3 amino acids: CASSSMESATEAFF. The DNA of the CDR3 is TGTGCCAGCAGTTCCATGGAATCGGCGACTGAAGCTTTCTTT.

The genes are TRBV19 and TRBJ2-7; 7 positions match TRBD1. The CDR3 totals 14 residues. Germline lookup yields CDR1 LNHDA and CDR2 SQIVND (reference sequence). The V and J ends lost 5 bases and 6 bases, in that order; junction bases with no gene match: 10. The CDR3 loop is CASSRRGQLREQYF. The CDR3 region has the DNA TGTGCCAGTAGTCGCCGGGGACAGTTACGCGAGCAGTACTTC.

Details on this clonotype: The conserved phenylalanine or tryptophan is not found at the CDR3 terminus, so this likely reflects a read error. The DNA is left out, because the CDR3 cannot be placed on it with certainty; the CDR3 is given as TCRdb lists it. The chain combines TRBV5-4 with TRBJ1-2; the table's D call of TRBD1 was not tested on the DNA. CDR1 is SGHNT and CDR2 is YYREEE in the germline V gene (reference sequence). Ends included, the CDR3 has 10 residues. CDR3 loop: CASSLARHGA.

J is TRBJ1-4 and V is TRBV10-3; no clear D gene. CDR1 and CDR2 (germline): ENHRY, SYGVKD. The V end was cut by 2 bases, the J end by 8 bases, with 12 bases between. This CDR3 comprises 14 residues. CDR3 DNA sequence: TGTGCCATCAGTGAGAACGATCCGGGCGAAAAACTGTTTTTT. It encodes CAISENDPGEKLFF.

In its sample, this clonotype was seen a few times. The V gene is TRBV27, the J gene TRBJ2-1; D not certain. Looked up from germline, CDR1 is MNHEY and CDR2 is SMNVEV (reference sequence). Trimming pared 6 bases from V and 3 bases from J, leaving 12 bases between. CDR3 length: 14 residues. The CDR3 sequence is CASREVALYNEQFF. The CDR3 DNA reads TGTGCCAGCAGAGAGGTAGCCCTCTACAATGAGCAGTTCTTC.

This clonotype turned up a few times. V gene TRBV11-2 combines with J gene TRBJ2-1, with D possibly TRBD2 on 6 matching bases. V was cut by 3 bases and J by 2 bases, with 17 bases left in between. This CDR3 is 17 amino acids long. Germline CDR1 is SGHAT and CDR2 is FQNNGV. CDR3 loop: CASSFNPEGPPYNEQFF. CDR3 in DNA: TGTGCCAGCAGCTTCAACCCGGAGGGGCCACCCTACAATGAGCAGTTCTTC.

This chain links TRBV6-2 or TRBV6-3 with TRBJ2-7, with 11 bases identical to TRBD1. After removal of 7 bases from V and 7 bases from J, the junction contained 9 bases not matched to a gene. CDR3 length: 14 amino acids. The V gene's germline CDR1 is MNHEY and CDR2 SVGEGT. CDR3 bases: TGTGCCAGCATCGGGACAGGGGGTTCGGGGGAGCAGTACTTC. Encoded protein: CASIGTGGSGEQYF.

J is TRBJ2-1 and V is TRBV4-2; 10 bases are shared with TRBD2. The CDR3 is 16 amino acids. Germline V lookup: CDR1 LGHNA, CDR2 YNFKEQ. J gave up 8 bases and V 1 base, and 8 bases lay outside the gene matches. The CDR3 is CASSQVLSGRGYEQFF. The CDR3 DNA reads TGTGCCAGCAGCCAAGTATTGAGCGGGAGGGGCTATGAGCAGTTCTTC.

The rearrangement joins TRBV5-6 to TRBJ2-4, with TRBD1 identical over 7 bases. CDR1 is SGHDT and CDR2 is YYEEEE in the germline V gene. With V trimmed by 3 bases and J by 8 bases, 5 bases remained unmatched. The CDR3 loop spans 13 amino acids. The CDR3 sequence: CASSSTGADIQYF. In nucleotides, the CDR3 is TGTGCCAGCAGCTCTACAGGGGCGGACATTCAGTACTTC.

The V gene is TRBV24-1, the J gene TRBJ2-5; D gene unclear. This CDR3 has 13 amino acids. V was trimmed by 3 bases and J by 0 bases, leaving 4 bases between them. In germline, CDR1 is KGHDR, CDR2 SFDVKD. The CDR3 is CATSDANQETQYF. CDR3 DNA sequence: TGTGCCACCAGTGATGCGAACCAAGAGACCCAGTACTTC.

This chain joins TRBV4-1 and TRBJ2-7; D is possibly TRBD2 (5 bases). Germline V gene lookup returns CDR1 MGHRA and CDR2 YSYEKL. This CDR3 has 12 amino acids. Trimming shortened V by 3 bases and J by 4 bases, and 7 bases separated the two germline ends. CDR3: CASSHSGYEQYF. CDR3 nucleotide sequence: TGCGCCAGCAGCCATTCGGGGTACGAGCAGTACTTC.

The chain is built from TRBV20-1 and TRBJ2-3; TRBD2 might be the D (6 bases). Germline assignment: CDR1 DFQATT and CDR2 SNEGSKA (reference sequence). This CDR3 region has 13 residues. Trimming took off 0 bases at V and 7 bases at J, with 11 bases between the two ends. CDR3 nucleotides: TGCAGTGCTAGAGATGCGGGAACCTATACGCAGTATTTT. It encodes CSARDAGTYTQYF.

J is TRBJ1-4 and V is TRBV19; 11 nucleotides agree with TRBD1. Germline values: CDR1 LNHDA, CDR2 SQIVND (reference sequence). V shed 3 bases, J shed 8 bases, and the junction held 5 bases outside the gene matches. The CDR3 spans 15 residues. This chain's CDR3 is CASSIGGTGGEKLFF. The CDR3 nucleotides read TGTGCCAGTAGTATTGGTGGGACAGGGGGAGAAAAACTGTTTTTT. Complete variable domain (other parts from reference TRBV19 and TRBJ1-4): DGGITQSPKYLFRKEGQNVTLSCEQNLNHDAMYWYRQDPGQGLRLIYYSQIVNDFQKGDIAEGYSVSREKKESFPLTVTSAQKNPTAFYLCASSIGGTGGEKLFFGSGTQLSVL.

The chain uses TRBV19 and TRBJ2-2; TRBD1 might be the D (6 bases). V lost 4 bases and J 5 bases, leaving 20 bases between the germline ends. The CDR3 has 17 residues. CDR1 and CDR2 from the germline V gene are LNHDA and SQIVND (reference sequence). The CDR3 nucleotides read TGTGCCAGTAGTACCAACCGGGGCAGGGGTCGGACCGGGGAGCTGTTTTTT. Translation: CASSTNRGRGRTGELFF.

The chain couples TRBV20-1 to TRBJ1-2, with 9 bases identical to TRBD1. The CDR3 spans 14 residues. CDR1 and CDR2 from the germline V gene are DFQATT and SNEGSKA (reference sequence). V dropped 6 bases and J dropped 5; count of bases not matched to a gene: 10. The CDR3 sequence is CSAFGLGQGYGYTF. CDR3 coding DNA: TGCAGTGCCTTCGGATTGGGACAGGGATATGGCTACACCTTC.

The gene calls are TRBV29-1 and TRBJ1-1; D might be TRBD1 (5 bases). Germline V gene lookup returns CDR1 SQVTM and CDR2 ANQGSEA. Trimming removed 6 bases from V and 3 bases from J, with 17 bases in between. The CDR3 spans 14 residues. Here the CDR3 reads CSVPPPGGYTEAFF. DNA of the CDR3: TGCAGCGTCCCTCCTCCCGGGGGTTACACTGAAGCTTTCTTT.

The DNA of the CDR3 is TGTGCCAGCCAGCCCGGGACAGGCCATTCACCCCTCCACTTT. Its protein product is CASQPGTGHSPLHF. This sequence joins TRBV7-9 and TRBJ1-6; TRBD1 matches at 8 bases. V was pared by 8 bases and J by 8 bases, with 8 bases of the junction left unmatched. The length of the CDR3 is 14 residues. Germline CDR1 SEHNR, CDR2 FQNEAQ (reference sequence).

CDR3 residues: CASRGGTYEQYF. As DNA, the CDR3 is TGTGCCAGCAGGGGGGGAACCTACGAGCAGTACTTC. This rearrangement joins TRBV6-2 or TRBV6-3 to TRBJ2-7; the D gene is possibly TRBD2 (6 bases). Trimming shortened V by 6 bases and J by 2 bases, and 8 bases separated the two germline ends. The germline CDR1 and CDR2 sequences are MNHEY and SVGEGT. This CDR3 spans 12 amino acids.

The chain couples TRBV6-5 to TRBJ1-1, with D perhaps TRBD1 (5 bases). V was trimmed by 4 bases and J by 3 bases, leaving 12 bases between them. CDR1 and CDR2 from the germline V gene are MNHEY and SVGAGI. This CDR3 has 14 residues. CDR3 residues: CASSSRTPDTEAFF. Here the CDR3 DNA reads TGTGCCAGCAGTTCCCGGACACCAGACACTGAAGCTTTCTTT.

The chain joins TRBV15 to TRBJ2-1; D uncertain. Germline-derived CDR1 and CDR2 are LNHNV and YYDKDF (reference sequence). Trimming shortened V by 0 bases and J by 0 bases, and 6 bases separated the two germline ends. The CDR3 is 15 amino acids. The CDR3 sequence is CATSRDSGSYNEQFF. CDR3 DNA sequence: TGTGCCACCAGCAGAGATTCCGGCTCCTACAATGAGCAGTTCTTC.